The 21 T cell receptor beta chains presented below share a single source sample, sequenced in a study of cytomegalovirus exposure and HLA in healthy donors. Researchers ran the PCR with 60 Vbeta and 13 Jbeta primers. The protocol was immunoSEQ multiplex PCR, while the TCRdb copy is restricted to in-frame clones and leaves out a portion. The sample contains 200,000 to 250,000 clones, roughly 70% of which appear only once. What was sequenced was PBMCs. These TCRs come from a woman in her twenties or thirties in good health and CMV-seronegative.

The J gene is TRBJ1-5, the V gene TRBV5-5; D gene uncertain. The CDR3 sequence is 16 residues long. CDR1 is SGHKS and CDR2 is YYEKEE in the germline V gene (reference sequence). The V end lost 3 bases, the J end lost 2 bases, and 15 bases lay between the germline ends. The CDR3: CASSSRGPGGNQPQHF. For the CDR3, the DNA is TGTGCCAGCAGCTCTAGAGGGCCTGGAGGCAATCAGCCCCAGCATTTT.

The rearrangement joins TRBV27 to TRBJ2-7, with TRBD2 matching 9 bases. Trimming at V came to 2 bases and at J to 4 bases, leaving 6 bases not matched to a gene. Germline CDR1 MNHEY, CDR2 SMNVEV (reference sequence). The CDR3 runs to 15 residues. The CDR3, as DNA: TGTGCCAGCAGTTTAAGGGCTAGCGGGAAATACGAGCAGTACTTC. It translates to CASSLRASGKYEQYF.

The chain is built from TRBV28 and TRBJ1-2, with 7 nucleotides matching TRBD1. V shed 11 bases, J shed 10 bases, and the junction held 10 bases outside the gene matches. The CDR3 extends over 11 amino acids. Germline V gene lookup returns CDR1 MDHEN and CDR2 SYDVKM. The CDR3 coding sequence is TGTGCCGTCCGGACAGGCGCTGACTACACCTTC. Translated: CAVRTGADYTF.

The V gene is TRBV30, the J gene TRBJ2-1; 11 bases map to TRBD2. V gave up 3 bases and J gave up 10 bases; unmatched junction bases: 8. CDR1 and CDR2 (germline): GTSNPN, SVGIG (reference sequence). This CDR3 is 14 amino acids long. This CDR3 is CAWSLLAGGGEQFF. For the CDR3, the DNA is TGTGCCTGGAGCTTGCTAGCGGGAGGTGGCGAGCAGTTCTTC.

This chain connects TRBV30 to TRBJ1-2; D unclear. Germline assignment: CDR1 GTSNPN and CDR2 SVGIG (reference sequence). Trimming pared 1 base from V and 4 bases from J, leaving 7 bases between. The CDR3 spans 12 residues. The CDR3 spells CAWSEAGYGYTF. The CDR3 bases are TGTGCCTGGAGTGAGGCAGGCTATGGCTACACCTTC.

The chain joins TRBV7-8 to TRBJ2-4; TRBD1 might be the D (5 bases). V lost 1 base to trimming and J lost 4 bases, with 17 bases between them. The CDR3 sequence is 17 residues long. Per germline, CDR1 SGHVS and CDR2 FQNEAQ. Here the CDR3 reads CASSLDYGAQLKNIQYF. For the CDR3, the DNA is TGTGCCAGCAGCTTAGATTATGGGGCCCAGCTTAAAAACATTCAGTACTTC.

The chain uses TRBV7-2 and TRBJ2-1; 12 bases agree with TRBD2. CDR1 and CDR2 from the germline V gene are SGHTA and FQGNSA. V lost 9 bases, J lost 9 bases, and 15 bases stayed unmatched. The CDR3 loop spans 16 amino acids. The CDR3 DNA reads TGTGCCAGTCGACTACCTAGCGGGAGGGCCAAGGGTGAGCAGTTCTTC. Protein: CASRLPSGRAKGEQFF.

J is TRBJ2-3 and V is TRBV9, with D possibly matching TRBD2 (5 bases). Looked up from germline, CDR1 is SGDLS and CDR2 is YYNGEE. The V end lost 4 bases, the J end lost 5 bases, and 11 bases lay between the germline ends. The length of the CDR3 is 13 residues. DNA of the CDR3: TGTGCCAGCAGCTCCGCTGGGAGAGATACGCAGTATTTT. Protein sequence: CASSSAGRDTQYF.

This clone was recorded a few times. The chain is built from TRBV6-5 and TRBJ1-6; TRBD1 matches at 9 bases. The CDR3 is made up of 15 amino acids. The germline CDR1 and CDR2 sequences are MNHEY and SVGAGI. The V and J ends lost 2 bases and 6 bases, in that order; junction bases with no gene match: 2. DNA for the CDR3: TGTGCCAGCAGTTACAACAGGGGGCTTAATTCACCCCTCCACTTT. Its protein product is CASSYNRGLNSPLHF.

J is TRBJ2-5 and V is TRBV7-2; D unclear. The length of the CDR3 is 11 residues. Germline CDR1 is SGHTA and CDR2 is FQGNSA. Trimming left V 2 bases short and J 5 bases short, with 3 bases between. The DNA of the CDR3 is TGTGCCAGCAGCTTAAGCGAGACCCAGTACTTC. Protein sequence: CASSLSETQYF.

This chain joins TRBV5-1 and TRBJ2-5; 12 bases line up with TRBD2. The germline gives CDR1 SGHRS, CDR2 YFSETQ. CDR3 length: 16 residues. Trimming removed 4 bases from V and 5 bases from J; junction bases left unmatched: 9. CDR3 residues: CASSPWTSGTGETQYF. In DNA, the CDR3 is TGCGCCAGCAGCCCTTGGACTAGCGGGACTGGGGAGACCCAGTACTTC.

The chain couples TRBV19 to TRBJ2-5, with D possibly TRBD2 on 6 matching bases. TRBJ2-7 explains the end of the DNA better; the J call may be wrong. This CDR3 region has 15 residues. CDR1 LNHDA and CDR2 SQIVND come from the germline V gene (reference sequence). The CDR3 sequence: CASSREPGEEYEQYF. The CDR3 nucleotides read TGTGCCAGTAGTAGAGAACCGGGAGAAGAATACGAGCAGTACTTC.

This clone was picked up a small number of times. The V call is TRBV30, the J call TRBJ2-7; 10 bases align to TRBD1. The V and J ends lost 2 bases and 4 bases, in that order; junction bases with no gene match: 11. The germline V gene encodes CDR1 GTSNPN and CDR2 SVGIG (reference sequence). The CDR3 spans 16 residues. The CDR3 nucleotides are TGTGCCTGGAGTCCCCCAGGCGGGACAGGGGCTTACGAGCAGTACTTC. The encoded protein is CAWSPPGGTGAYEQYF. The full variable domain, completed using reference TRBV30 and TRBJ2-7, is SQTIHQWPATLVQPVGSPLSLECTVEGTSNPNLYWYRQAAGRGLQLLFYSVGIGQISSEVPQNLSASRPQDRQFILSSKKLLLSDSGFYLCAWSPPGGTGAYEQYFGPGTRLTVT.

Only a few counts were recorded for this clone. The chain is built from TRBV28 and TRBJ1-5; 10 nucleotides match TRBD1. Germline V gene data show CDR1 as MDHEN and CDR2 as SYDVKM. Trimming removed 4 bases from V and 6 bases from J; junction bases left unmatched: 3. CDR3 length: 14 amino acids. The CDR3 region is CASSSGTGVQPQHF. The CDR3 coding sequence is TGTGCCAGCAGTTCCGGGACAGGGGTTCAGCCCCAGCATTTT.

V gene TRBV5-4 combines with J gene TRBJ2-1; the match to TRBD2 covers 12 bases. Germline values: CDR1 SGHNT, CDR2 YYREEE (reference sequence). This CDR3 has 16 residues. V was clipped by 4 bases and J by 10 bases; unmatched bases: 12. Here the CDR3 reads CASSLPPLAGGGEQFF. In DNA, the CDR3 is TGTGCCAGCAGCCTCCCACCACTAGCGGGGGGTGGGGAGCAGTTCTTC.

This clone was seen a few times. V usage is TRBV14 and J usage is TRBJ2-1, with TRBD2 identical over 10 bases. Germline values: CDR1 SGHDN, CDR2 FVKESK. With 4 bases clipped from V and 3 bases from J, the junction kept 3 bases outside the gene matches. The CDR3 runs to 15 residues. The CDR3 coding sequence is TGTGCCAGCAGCCCTGCTAGCGGGGGCTACAATGAGCAGTTCTTC. Translating gives CASSPASGGYNEQFF.

This sequence joins TRBV19 and TRBJ2-7; 8 bases fit TRBD1. The length of the CDR3 is 14 residues. The junction had 5 bases not matched to a gene; V was cut back by 3 bases and J by 4 bases. CDR1 is LNHDA, CDR2 SQIVND, per germline (reference sequence). The CDR3 protein is CASSIGDRSYEQYF. The CDR3 DNA reads TGTGCCAGTAGTATTGGGGACAGGAGTTACGAGCAGTACTTC.

Only a few counts were recorded for this clone. Other DNA sequences from this sample encode an identical CDR3 as well. The rearrangement uses TRBV7-9 and TRBJ1-1, with 7 bases lining up with TRBD1. This CDR3 contains 15 residues. Germline lookup yields CDR1 SEHNR and CDR2 FQNEAQ (reference sequence). V gave up 2 bases and J gave up 1 base; unmatched junction bases: 4. CDR3 sequence: CASSLSGTANTEAFF. CDR3 coding DNA: TGTGCCAGCAGCTTATCCGGGACAGCGAACACTGAAGCTTTCTTT.

About this clone: The junction departs from the called germline gene at one end, perhaps through a read error. The rearrangement joins TRBV7-7 to TRBJ1-4; maybe TRBD1 (5 bases). The germline V gene has CDR1 SSHAT and CDR2 FNYEAQ (reference sequence). CDR3 size: 13 residues. This CDR3 is CASSPGTNEKLFF. For the CDR3, the DNA is TGTGCTAGCAGCCCAGGGACTAATGAAAAACTGTTTTTT.

This clone was recorded a few times. The V and J genes are TRBV7-6 and TRBJ2-5; a weak D match, TRBD2 (6 bases). V was shortened by 2 bases and J by 4 bases, with 8 bases between the two germline ends. Germline-derived CDR1 and CDR2 are SGHVS and FNYEAQ. This CDR3 is 13 amino acids long. As DNA, the CDR3 is TGTGCCAGCAGCTTATTGGGAGGAGAGACCCAGTACTTC. This codes for CASSLLGGETQYF.

A note on this clone: One end of the junction does not line up with germline, which may come from a read error. The chain's CDR3 is CVSSLSGTGGTRNIQYF. CDR3 nucleotides: TGTGTCAGCAGCCTTTCCGGGACAGGGGGCACGAGAAACATTCAGTACTTC. This rearrangement joins TRBV27 to TRBJ2-4, with 12 nucleotides matching TRBD1. Germline V gives CDR1 MNHEY, CDR2 SMNVEV (reference sequence). The CDR3 runs 17 residues.